This T cell receptor beta chain was identified in a study of shared clonotypes between healthy human individuals. Study-level background: Each donor's CD8 memory used one plate, CD8 naive two, each CD4 subset three.

Study-wide points: Generation probabilities were higher for clonotypes shared across all four sorted-subset donors than for unshared ones.

The CDR3 is 13 residues long. Germline lookup yields CDR1 SNHLY and CDR2 FYNNEI. With V trimmed by 10 bases and J by 4 bases, 6 bases remained unmatched. Assay: immunoSEQ multiplex PCR; the TCRdb copy retains only in-frame clones and omits some. The table has about 530,000 clones, about 96% seen once. Notes on this clone: What it binds is not known.

The sample was naive CD4+ T cells sorted from blood. Documented subset: CD45RA+ positively selected. This clonotype was sampled from a woman aged 25 to 39 in good health. The genes are TRBV2 and TRBJ2-1; 8 positions match TRBD2. The CDR3 loop reads CATHEREYNEQFF. The CDR3 DNA sequence: TGTGCCACCCATGAGCGGGAGTACAATGAGCAGTTCTTC. Filled out from reference TRBV2 and TRBJ2-1, the complete variable domain reads EPEVTQTPSHQVTQMGQEVILRCVPISNHLYFYWYRQILGQKVEFLVSFYNNEISEKSEIFDDQFSVERPDGSNFTLKIRSTKLEDSAMYFCATHEREYNEQFFGPGTRLTVL.